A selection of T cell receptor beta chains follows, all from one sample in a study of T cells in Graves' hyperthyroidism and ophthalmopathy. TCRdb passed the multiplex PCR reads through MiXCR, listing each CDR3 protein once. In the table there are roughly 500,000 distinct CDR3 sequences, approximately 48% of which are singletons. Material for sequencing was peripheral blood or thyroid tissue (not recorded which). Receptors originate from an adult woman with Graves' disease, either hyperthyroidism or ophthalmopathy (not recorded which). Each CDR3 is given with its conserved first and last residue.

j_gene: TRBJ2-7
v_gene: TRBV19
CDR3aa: CASRFQDSYEQYF

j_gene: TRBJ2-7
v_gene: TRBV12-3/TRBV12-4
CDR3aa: CASSSEREGKEQYF

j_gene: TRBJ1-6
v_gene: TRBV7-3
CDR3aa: CASSLGTGRNSPLHF

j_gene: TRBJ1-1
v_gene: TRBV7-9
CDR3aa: CASSTRFGLVTEAFF

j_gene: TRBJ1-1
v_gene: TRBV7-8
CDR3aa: CASSLPGRDTEAFF

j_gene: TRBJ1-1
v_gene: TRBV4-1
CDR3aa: CASSHRDSGTEAFF

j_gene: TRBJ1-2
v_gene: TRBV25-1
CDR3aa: CASSELEGASGNYGYTF

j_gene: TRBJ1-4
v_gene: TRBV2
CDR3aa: CASGTPNNEKLFF

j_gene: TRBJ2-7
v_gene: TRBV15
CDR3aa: CATSRDRSSYEQYF

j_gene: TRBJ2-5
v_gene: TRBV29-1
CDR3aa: CSVEGGRERLAGGLQETQYF

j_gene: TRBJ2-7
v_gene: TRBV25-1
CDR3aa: CASSETRSGRAYEQYF

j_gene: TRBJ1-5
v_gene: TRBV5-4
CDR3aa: CASSSGTAEGPQHF

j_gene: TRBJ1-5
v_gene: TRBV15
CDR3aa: CATSRQGSKGNQPQHF

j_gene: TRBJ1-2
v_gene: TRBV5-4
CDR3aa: CASSLKDGQANYGYTF

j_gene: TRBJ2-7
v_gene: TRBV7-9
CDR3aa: CASSHRDRGEQYF

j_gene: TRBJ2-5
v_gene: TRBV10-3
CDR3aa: CAISDGSPLYF

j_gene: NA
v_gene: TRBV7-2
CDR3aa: CASSPSPGGTGELFF

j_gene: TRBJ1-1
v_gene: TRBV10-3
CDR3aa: CAIRIHRDMNTEAFF

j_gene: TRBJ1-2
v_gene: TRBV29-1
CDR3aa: CSARGAEGEGYTF

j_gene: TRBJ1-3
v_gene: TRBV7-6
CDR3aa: CASSSGQGPSFGNTIYF

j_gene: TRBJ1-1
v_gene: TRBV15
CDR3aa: CATSRDQGEGTEAFF

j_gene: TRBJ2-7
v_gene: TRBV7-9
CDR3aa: CASSIWTMSQDF

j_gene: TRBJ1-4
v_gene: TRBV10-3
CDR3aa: CAISEGGKGQNEKLFF

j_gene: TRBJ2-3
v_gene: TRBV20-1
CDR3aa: CSARSPSGATDTQYF

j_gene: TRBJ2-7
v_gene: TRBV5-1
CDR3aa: CASSSLRDRNYEQYF

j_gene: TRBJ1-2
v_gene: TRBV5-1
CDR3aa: CASSSDPLGKYGYTF

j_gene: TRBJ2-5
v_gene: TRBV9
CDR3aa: CASSSTEETQYF

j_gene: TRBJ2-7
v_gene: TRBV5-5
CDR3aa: CASSVGTSGTLYEQYF

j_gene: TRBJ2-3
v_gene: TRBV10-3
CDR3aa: CAVSASGSTDTQYF

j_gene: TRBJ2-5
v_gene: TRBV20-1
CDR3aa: CSANELQETQYF

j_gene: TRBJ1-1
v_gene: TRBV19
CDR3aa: CASSRDREMNTEAFF

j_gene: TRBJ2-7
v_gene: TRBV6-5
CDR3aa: CASSYGAGATYEQYF